These T cell receptor beta chains were read from a single sample in a study of PD-1 blockade in classical Hodgkin lymphoma. Produced via immunoSEQ multiplex PCR; TCRdb's table is partial and in-frame only. The profile shows 35,000 to 45,000 clones, about two thirds of them singletons. The sequencing used peripheral blood mononuclear cells (PBMCs), collected at baseline. These TCRs come from a human donor with classical Hodgkin lymphoma. The CDR3 runs from the conserved cysteine through the conserved F or W. A D gene is named only where the DNA matches it firmly. Clone sizes are given selectively: once, few, many, or a class where the clone is expanded.

v_gene: TRBV28
d_gene: -
j_gene: TRBJ1-3
abundance: -
len: 14
CDR3aa: CASSFEGSVNTIYF
CDR3nt: TGTGCCAGCAGTTTCGAGGGGAGCGTAAACACCATATATTTT

v_gene: TRBV7-3
d_gene: -
j_gene: TRBJ1-1
abundance: -
len: 16
CDR3aa: CASSLARGGGNTEAFF
CDR3nt: TGTGCCAGCAGCTTAGCCCGGGGAGGGGGGAACACTGAAGCTTTCTTT

v_gene: TRBV2
d_gene: -
j_gene: TRBJ2-3
abundance: -
len: 12
CDR3aa: CASSDYTDTQYF
CDR3nt: TGTGCCAGCAGTGACTACACAGATACGCAGTATTTT

v_gene: TRBV18
d_gene: TRBD2
j_gene: TRBJ2-3
abundance: -
len: 15
CDR3aa: CASSQERGITDTQYF
CDR3nt: TGTGCCAGCTCACAGGAGCGGGGGATCACAGATACGCAGTATTTT

v_gene: TRBV6-1
d_gene: -
j_gene: TRBJ2-2
abundance: -
len: 14
CDR3aa: CASKGGAVAGELFF
CDR3nt: TGTGCCAGCAAAGGGGGGGCGGTGGCCGGGGAGCTGTTTTTT

v_gene: TRBV7-9
d_gene: -
j_gene: TRBJ2-2
abundance: -
len: 16
CDR3aa: CASSQQQGSYTGELFF
CDR3nt: TGTGCCAGCAGCCAACAGCAGGGGTCGTACACCGGGGAGCTGTTTTTT

v_gene: TRBV5-6
d_gene: -
j_gene: TRBJ1-2
abundance: -
len: 17
CDR3aa: CASSLYGQGAANYGYTF
CDR3nt: TGTGCCAGCAGCTTGTACGGACAAGGAGCTGCTAACTATGGCTACACCTTC

v_gene: TRBV11-2
d_gene: -
j_gene: TRBJ1-1
abundance: few
len: 12
CDR3aa: CASSLDPTEAFF
CDR3nt: TGTGCCAGCAGCTTAGATCCCACTGAAGCTTTCTTT

v_gene: TRBV10-3
d_gene: -
j_gene: TRBJ2-2
abundance: once
len: 14
CDR3aa: CAISDNANTGELFF
CDR3nt: TGTGCCATCAGTGACAACGCGAACACCGGGGAGCTGTTTTTT

v_gene: TRBV28
d_gene: -
j_gene: TRBJ2-4
abundance: -
len: 15
CDR3aa: CASSFVQGYKNIQYF
CDR3nt: TGTGCCAGCAGTTTTGTCCAGGGCTACAAAAACATTCAGTACTTC

v_gene: TRBV6-6
d_gene: -
j_gene: TRBJ2-5
abundance: once
len: 14
CDR3aa: CASSWDTSGATQYF
CDR3nt: TGTGCCAGCAGTTGGGACACCTCGGGTGCGACCCAGTACTTC

v_gene: TRBV6-5
d_gene: -
j_gene: TRBJ1-5
abundance: -
len: 13
CDR3aa: CASSTGRNQPQHF
CDR3nt: TGTGCCAGCAGTACAGGGCGCAATCAGCCCCAGCATTTT

v_gene: TRBV7-8
d_gene: -
j_gene: TRBJ2-7
abundance: -
len: 13
CDR3aa: CASSLALGGEQYF
CDR3nt: TGTGCCAGCAGCCTCGCCCTGGGGGGCGAGCAGTACTTC

v_gene: TRBV11-2
d_gene: TRBD2
j_gene: TRBJ2-1
abundance: few
len: 15
CDR3aa: CASSPSGGTYNEQFF
CDR3nt: TGTGCCAGCAGCCCAAGCGGGGGAACCTACAATGAGCAGTTCTTC

v_gene: TRBV9
d_gene: -
j_gene: TRBJ1-1
abundance: -
len: 14
CDR3aa: CASSATVAFTEAFF
CDR3nt: TGTGCCAGCAGCGCGACAGTAGCATTCACTGAAGCTTTCTTT

v_gene: TRBV27
d_gene: -
j_gene: TRBJ2-7
abundance: -
len: 13
CDR3aa: CARGQCSVYEQYF
CDR3nt: TGTGCCAGAGGACAGTGTAGCGTCTACGAGCAGTACTTC

v_gene: TRBV19
d_gene: -
j_gene: TRBJ2-5
abundance: -
len: 13
CDR3aa: CASSLGLKETQYF
CDR3nt: TGTGCCAGTAGTCTCGGACTGAAAGAGACCCAGTACTTC

v_gene: TRBV6-5
d_gene: TRBD1
j_gene: TRBJ1-5
abundance: -
len: 15
CDR3aa: CASSSTGTDNQPQHF
CDR3nt: TGTGCCAGCAGTTCGACCGGGACAGACAATCAGCCCCAGCATTTT

v_gene: TRBV29-1
d_gene: -
j_gene: TRBJ2-7
abundance: -
len: 12
CDR3aa: CSVETVSYEQYF
CDR3nt: TGCAGCGTTGAGACAGTCTCCTACGAGCAGTACTTC

v_gene: TRBV30
d_gene: TRBD1
j_gene: TRBJ1-2
abundance: -
len: 16
CDR3aa: CAWSYGGQGFSYGYTF
CDR3nt: TGTGCCTGGAGCTACGGGGGACAGGGGTTTTCCTATGGCTACACCTTC

v_gene: TRBV18
d_gene: TRBD1
j_gene: TRBJ2-7
abundance: -
len: 13
CDR3aa: CASSPGQTYEQYF
CDR3nt: TGTGCCAGCTCACCGGGACAGACCTACGAGCAGTACTTC

v_gene: TRBV6-6
d_gene: -
j_gene: TRBJ2-7
abundance: -
len: 13
CDR3aa: CASSYSGAYEQYF
CDR3nt: TGTGCCAGCAGTTACTCCGGCGCCTACGAGCAGTACTTC

v_gene: TRBV5-6
d_gene: -
j_gene: TRBJ2-5
abundance: -
len: 14
CDR3aa: CASSDGQEGETQYF
CDR3nt: TGTGCCAGCAGCGACGGACAGGAGGGGGAGACCCAGTACTTC

v_gene: TRBV9
d_gene: -
j_gene: TRBJ2-2
abundance: -
len: 13
CDR3aa: CASSTWETGELFF
CDR3nt: TGTGCCAGCAGCACCTGGGAGACCGGGGAGCTGTTTTTT

v_gene: TRBV5-8
d_gene: -
j_gene: TRBJ2-2
abundance: -
len: 12
CDR3aa: CASSFGRGELFF
CDR3nt: TGTGCCAGCAGCTTTGGCCGGGGGGAGCTGTTTTTT

v_gene: TRBV27
d_gene: -
j_gene: TRBJ1-2
abundance: -
len: 13
CDR3aa: CASRSNRDNGYTF
CDR3nt: TGTGCCAGCAGGTCGAACAGGGATAATGGCTACACCTTC

v_gene: TRBV30
d_gene: -
j_gene: TRBJ1-2
abundance: -
len: 14
CDR3aa: CAWTDGGFVGGYTF
CDR3nt: TGTGCCTGGACAGATGGGGGCTTCGTAGGTGGCTACACCTTC

v_gene: TRBV13
d_gene: -
j_gene: TRBJ1-1
abundance: many
len: 12
CDR3aa: CASSLYTTEAFF
CDR3nt: TGTGCCAGCAGCTTATATACGACTGAAGCTTTCTTT

v_gene: TRBV2
d_gene: TRBD2
j_gene: TRBJ2-2
abundance: -
len: 13
CDR3aa: CASTRGGTGELFF
CDR3nt: TGTGCCAGCACCCGGGGGGGCACCGGGGAGCTGTTTTTT

v_gene: TRBV6-1
d_gene: -
j_gene: TRBJ2-3
abundance: -
len: 16
CDR3aa: CASREKDWVRADTQYF
CDR3nt: TGTGCCAGCAGGGAAAAAGACTGGGTGAGGGCAGATACGCAGTATTTT

v_gene: TRBV9
d_gene: -
j_gene: TRBJ2-3
abundance: -
len: 12
CDR3aa: CASSGSLDTQYF
CDR3nt: TGTGCCAGCAGCGGTTCGTTAGATACGCAGTATTTT

v_gene: TRBV19
d_gene: -
j_gene: TRBJ1-2
abundance: -
len: 12
CDR3aa: CASSQGPYGYTF
CDR3nt: TGTGCCAGTAGTCAGGGTCCCTATGGCTACACCTTC

v_gene: TRBV28
d_gene: -
j_gene: TRBJ1-2
abundance: -
len: 14
CDR3aa: CASSLRRANYGYTF
CDR3nt: TGTGCCAGCAGTCTCCGGAGAGCTAACTATGGCTACACCTTC

v_gene: TRBV6-1
d_gene: TRBD1
j_gene: TRBJ1-2
abundance: -
len: 12
CDR3aa: CASRPGQTGYTF
CDR3nt: TGTGCCAGCAGGCCGGGACAGACTGGCTACACCTTC

v_gene: TRBV5-8
d_gene: TRBD1
j_gene: TRBJ1-5
abundance: -
len: 14
CDR3aa: CASSYRGLVQPQHF
CDR3nt: TGTGCCAGCAGCTACAGGGGGCTGGTTCAGCCCCAGCATTTT

v_gene: TRBV5-6
d_gene: -
j_gene: TRBJ1-2
abundance: medium-sized
len: 15
CDR3aa: CASSPAGYQGRGYTF
CDR3nt: TGTGCCAGCAGTCCGGCCGGTTATCAGGGTCGGGGCTACACCTTC

v_gene: TRBV7-2
d_gene: -
j_gene: TRBJ1-1
abundance: once
len: 15
CDR3aa: CASSSRGSRNTEAFF
CDR3nt: TGTGCCAGCAGCTCACGCGGTTCCCGTAATACTGAAGCTTTCTTT

v_gene: TRBV28
d_gene: TRBD2
j_gene: TRBJ2-7
abundance: -
len: 15
CDR3aa: CASSLGIAGRYEQYF
CDR3nt: TGTGCCAGCAGTTTAGGCATAGCGGGGCGCTACGAGCAGTACTTC

v_gene: TRBV7-6
d_gene: TRBD1
j_gene: TRBJ2-1
abundance: -
len: 17
CDR3aa: CASSYWDRGSSYNEQFF
CDR3nt: TGTGCCAGCAGCTACTGGGACAGGGGAAGCTCCTACAATGAGCAGTTCTTC

v_gene: TRBV7-6
d_gene: TRBD1
j_gene: TRBJ2-7
abundance: -
len: 15
CDR3aa: CASSLGRGQFYEQYF
CDR3nt: TGTGCCAGCAGCTTAGGAAGGGGGCAATTCTACGAGCAGTACTTC

v_gene: TRBV19
d_gene: -
j_gene: TRBJ1-5
abundance: -
len: 12
CDR3aa: CASNLRGKPQHF
CDR3nt: TGTGCCAGTAATCTCAGGGGAAAGCCCCAGCATTTT